The clone carrying this TCR beta chain was recorded many times. What it recognizes is unknown. The sample is drawn from a study of T cell repertoires in cytomegalovirus infection. MiXCR was run by TCRdb on the reads, yielding one entry per CDR3 protein. The profile shows about a million distinct CDR3 sequences, roughly 30% of them singletons. J was trimmed by 5 bases and V by 1 base; bases with no gene match: 8. Per germline, CDR1 SGHVS and CDR2 FQNEAQ. This CDR3 has 15 residues. J is TRBJ2-7 and V is TRBV7-8; 7 nucleotides line up with TRBD2. Sequencing was performed on cultured CD8+ T cells from PBMCs, taken from culture after CMV antigen stimulation. The TCR sequence derives from a human donor in good health (CMV status not recorded). Some clones in this sample may be carry-over from other donors' samples. CDR3 sequence reads: CASSLEGLVKDEQYF. The CDR3 DNA sequence: TGTGCCAGCAGCTTAGAAGGACTAGTTAAGGACGAGCAGTACTTC.